This note documents a single T cell receptor beta chain sequence. Its ends do not fully match the called genes, so a read error is possible. The study sampled nominally healthy donors, though unrecorded immune exposures were likely. Primers: 60 Vbeta forward and 13 Jbeta reverse. Using immunoSEQ multiplex PCR, the repertoire was profiled, and TCRdb retains in-frame clones only, with some absent. The table records 110,000 to 150,000 clones, roughly 85% of them present only once. This record belongs to a study of cytomegalovirus exposure and HLA in healthy donors. This TCR derives from a male donor in good health and CMV-seronegative. Sequenced sample: PBMCs.

In DNA form, the CDR3 reads TGTGCCAGCACTGAAACAGGGGAAGTGGGTGAGCAGTTCTTC. Protein: CASTETGEVGEQFF. This chain links TRBV6-1 with TRBJ2-1, with 7 positions matching TRBD1. Germline V lookup: CDR1 MNHNS, CDR2 SASEGT. There are 14 residues in the CDR3.